This TCR beta chain was sequenced in a study of T-cell memory formation after mild COVID-19. This clonotype came up a few times. Germline loops: CDR1 SGHDT, CDR2 YYEEEE. CDR3 size: 14 residues. V was clipped by 5 bases and J by 7 bases, with 16 bases between them. Each CDR3 protein is one row after TCRdb ran MiXCR on the 5' RACE reads. The sample records a few hundred thousand distinct CDR3 sequences, about 20% being singletons. Source material: PBMCs or a T cell subset sorted from them (not recorded which). V gene TRBV5-6 combines with J gene TRBJ1-5, with a tentative D call TRBD1 (6 bases). This TCR was recovered from a man in his late teens or twenties who had mild COVID-19 (a few samples of this study predate the infection). Cell type and time point are not known. CDR3 loop: CASSRRGAGQPQHF. The CDR3 bases are TGTGCCAGCAGTCGGCGGGGGGCCGGGCAGCCCCAGCATTTT.